This T cell receptor beta chain was sequenced in a study of blood T cell repertoires in COVID-19. The protocol was immunoSEQ multiplex PCR, while the TCRdb copy is restricted to in-frame clones and leaves out a portion. This sample carries about 140,000 clones, approximately 85% of them seen once, and the ten largest clones take around 2.9%. V was clipped by 3 bases and J by 5 bases; unmatched bases: 2. This CDR3 is built from 13 residues. CDR1 is SGHDT, CDR2 YYEEEE, per germline. The V call is TRBV5-6, the J call TRBJ2-1; 7 bases fit TRBD2. This receptor was obtained from a man in his fifties or sixties with acute or convalescent COVID-19. The sample was peripheral blood. The CDR3 bases are TGTGCCAGCAGCTCCGGACTAGACAATGAGCAGTTCTTC. Residues: CASSSGLDNEQFF.